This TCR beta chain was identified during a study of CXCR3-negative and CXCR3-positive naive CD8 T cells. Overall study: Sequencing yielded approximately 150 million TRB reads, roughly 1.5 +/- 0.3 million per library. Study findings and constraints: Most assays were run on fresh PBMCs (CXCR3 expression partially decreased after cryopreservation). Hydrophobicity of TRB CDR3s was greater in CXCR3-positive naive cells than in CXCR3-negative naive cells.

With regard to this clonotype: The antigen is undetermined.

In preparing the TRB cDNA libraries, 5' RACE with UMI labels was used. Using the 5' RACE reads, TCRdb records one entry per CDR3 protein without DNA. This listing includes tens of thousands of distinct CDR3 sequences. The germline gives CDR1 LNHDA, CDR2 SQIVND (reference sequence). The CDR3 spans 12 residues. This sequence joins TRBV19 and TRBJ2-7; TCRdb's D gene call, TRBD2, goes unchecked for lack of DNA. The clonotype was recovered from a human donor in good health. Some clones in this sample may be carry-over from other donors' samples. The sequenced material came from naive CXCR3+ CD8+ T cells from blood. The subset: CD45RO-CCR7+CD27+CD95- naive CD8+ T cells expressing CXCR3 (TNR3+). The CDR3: CASSTSGDEQYF. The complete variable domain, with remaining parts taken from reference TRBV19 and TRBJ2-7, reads DGGITQSPKYLFRKEGQNVTLSCEQNLNHDAMYWYRQDPGQGLRLIYYSQIVNDFQKGDIAEGYSVSREKKESFPLTVTSAQKNPTAFYLCASSTSGDEQYFGPGTRLTVT.